This passage covers 5 T cell receptor beta chains from one sample sequenced in a study of blood T cell repertoires in COVID-19. Generated by immunoSEQ multiplex PCR, the TCRdb table keeps only in-frame clones and is missing some. Counted here are about 150,000 clones, 85% to 90% occurring once; the ten biggest clones make up roughly 14%. The sequencing input was peripheral blood. All receptors derive from a woman between 40 and 50 years old with acute or convalescent COVID-19.

This chain links TRBV5-1 with TRBJ1-1; tentative D call: TRBD1 (5 bases). This CDR3 has 15 residues. V was pared by 0 bases and J by 2 bases, with 11 bases between. The germline V gene encodes CDR1 SGHRS and CDR2 YFSETQ. As DNA, the CDR3 is TGCGCCAGCAGCTTGGGGAGCCAGGGTAACACTGAAGCTTTCTTT. It is translated as CASSLGSQGNTEAFF.

This clone was seen once. V gene TRBV2 combines with J gene TRBJ2-1; TRBD2 matches 9 bases. V lost 8 bases, J lost 8 bases, and 13 bases stayed unmatched. Germline V lookup: CDR1 SNHLY, CDR2 FYNNEI. The CDR3 is made up of 15 amino acids. CDR3 region: CASDAGVAGVDEQFF. The CDR3 bases are TGTGCCAGCGACGCCGGGGTAGCGGGAGTAGATGAGCAGTTCTTC.

CDR3 in DNA: TGTGCCAGCTCACCAGGGACAGGAAGCAATCAGCCCCAGCATTTT. Its protein product is CASSPGTGSNQPQHF. The chain carries TRBV18 and TRBJ1-5; the match to TRBD1 covers 8 bases. This CDR3 region has 15 residues. The germline V gene encodes CDR1 KGHSH and CDR2 LQKENI. The junction had 1 base not matched to a gene; V was cut back by 2 bases and J by 1 base.

This chain connects TRBV12-3 or TRBV12-4 to TRBJ2-3, with 8 bases identical to TRBD2. Germline trimming cut 5 bases from V and 6 bases from J; bases unmatched to any gene: 4. The length of the CDR3 is 13 residues. The CDR3 here is CASSLSGVDTQYF. DNA of the CDR3: TGTGCCAGCAGTCTTAGCGGGGTCGATACGCAGTATTTT.

A single count supports this clone. The chain recombines TRBV11-3 with TRBJ2-3, with 7 bases matching TRBD2. CDR1 is SGHNT, CDR2 YENEEA, per germline. V shed 5 bases and J 6 bases; nucleotides not matched to a gene: 8. The CDR3 is 14 amino acids. The CDR3 sequence: CASSPLTSSDTQYF. CDR3 DNA: TGTGCCAGCAGCCCACTGACTAGCTCGGATACGCAGTATTTT.